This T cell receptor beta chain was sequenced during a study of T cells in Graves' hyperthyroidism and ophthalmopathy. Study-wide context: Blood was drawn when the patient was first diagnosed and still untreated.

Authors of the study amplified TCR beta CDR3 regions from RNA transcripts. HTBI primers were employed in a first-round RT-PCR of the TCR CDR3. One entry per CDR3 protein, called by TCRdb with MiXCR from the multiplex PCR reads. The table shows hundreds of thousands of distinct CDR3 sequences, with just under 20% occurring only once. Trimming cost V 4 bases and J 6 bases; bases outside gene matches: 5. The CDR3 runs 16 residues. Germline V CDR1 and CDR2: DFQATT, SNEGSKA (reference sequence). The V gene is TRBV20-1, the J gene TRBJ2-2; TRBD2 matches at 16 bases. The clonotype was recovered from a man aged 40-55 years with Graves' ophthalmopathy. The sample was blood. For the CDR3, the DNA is TGCAGTGCTACCGGGACTAGCGGGAGGGCCGCCGGGGAGCTGTTTTTT. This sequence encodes CSATGTSGRAAGELFF.